The 32 T cell receptor beta chains below all came from one sample that was sequenced in a study of a mutant IDH1 vaccine in newly diagnosed glioma. The time point is: baseline, week 1 (first vaccination visit). Treatment given: pre-vaccination baseline after standard-of-care therapy. The repertoire was sequenced with immunoSEQ multiplex PCR; TCRdb's copy has only in-frame clones and lacks some. Of roughly 68,000 clones listed, approximately 85% are singletons. The input for sequencing was PBMCs, taken from a glioma patient treated with radiotherapy, temozolomide or both. These TCRs come from a man aged 50-60 years with glioma.

The chain combines TRBV6-5 with TRBJ1-4; unclear D gene. CDR1 and CDR2 from the germline V gene are MNHEY and SVGAGI. There are 15 residues in the CDR3. Deletions cut 5 bases from V and 3 bases from J, with 13 bases between. CDR3 in amino acids: CASSPSVEPNEKLFF. CDR3 DNA sequence: TGTGCCAGCAGTCCTTCAGTCGAGCCTAATGAAAAACTGTTTTTT.

This clone showed up just a few times. V usage is TRBV18 and J usage is TRBJ1-2; tentatively, D is TRBD1 (6 bases). With 2 bases removed from V and 4 bases from J, the gap between germline ends came to 8 bases. The CDR3 has 13 amino acids. Germline V gene lookup returns CDR1 KGHSH and CDR2 LQKENI. CDR3 DNA: TGTGCCAGCTCACCAAAGGGGGGCTATGGCTACACCTTC. Translated: CASSPKGGYGYTF. Using reference TRBV18 and TRBJ1-2 for the parts outside the CDR3, the full variable domain is NAGVMQNPRHLVRRRGQEARLRCSPMKGHSHVYWYRQLPEEGLKFMVYLQKENIIDESGMPKERFSAEFPKEGPSILRIQQVVRGDSAAYFCASSPKGGYGYTFGSGTRLTVV.

The V and J genes are TRBV2 and TRBJ1-5; D is unclear. Trimming left V 6 bases short and J 6 bases short, with 15 bases between. CDR3 size: 14 residues. In germline, CDR1 is SNHLY, CDR2 FYNNEI. The CDR3 nucleotides read TGTGCCAGCAGGGTTGGGAGAGGGAGTCAGCCCCAGCATTTT. It yields the protein CASRVGRGSQPQHF.

The rearrangement joins TRBV6-5 to TRBJ1-1; D is possibly TRBD1 (5 bases). The CDR3 runs to 14 residues. Germline V lookup: CDR1 MNHEY, CDR2 SVGAGI. V lost 1 base, J lost 1 base, and 7 bases lay in between. CDR3 protein: CASSYYGQNTEAFF. Here the CDR3 DNA reads TGTGCCAGCAGTTACTATGGACAGAACACTGAAGCTTTCTTT.

The V and J genes are TRBV25-1 and TRBJ2-2, with D unresolved. This CDR3 contains 16 residues. Germline CDR1 MGHDK, CDR2 SYGVNS. Trimming removed 2 bases at V and 5 bases at J, with 15 bases between. The CDR3 is CASSEMETPRTGELFF. Here the CDR3 DNA reads TGTGCCAGCAGTGAAATGGAAACCCCACGGACCGGGGAGCTGTTTTTT. The full variable domain, rest sourced from reference TRBV25-1 and TRBJ2-2, is EADIYQTPRYLVIGTGKKITLECSQTMGHDKMYWYQQDPGMELHLIHYSYGVNSTEKGDLSSESTVSRIRTEHFPLTLESARPSHTSQYLCASSEMETPRTGELFFGEGSRLTVL.

The chain couples TRBV9 to TRBJ2-3, with TRBD1 identical over 8 bases. After removal of 4 bases from V and 2 bases from J, the junction contained 6 bases not matched to a gene. This CDR3 is 15 amino acids long. Per germline, CDR1 SGDLS and CDR2 YYNGEE. Here the CDR3 DNA reads TGTGCCAGCAGCCCTCGGACAGGGTACACAGATACGCAGTATTTT. Encoded protein: CASSPRTGYTDTQYF.

This rearrangement joins TRBV30 to TRBJ1-4; a possible D gene is TRBD1 (6 bases). Germline CDR1 and CDR2: GTSNPN and SVGIG (reference sequence). V lost 4 bases and J lost 12, with 15 bases in between. The CDR3 runs to 12 residues. CDR3 region: CAWNGPNRELFF. The CDR3 DNA follows: TGTGCCTGGAACGGGCCCAACAGGGAACTGTTTTTT.

The chain couples TRBV5-1 to TRBJ2-2; 7 bases map to TRBD2. V dropped 4 bases and J dropped 2; count of bases not matched to a gene: 8. Germline loops: CDR1 SGHRS, CDR2 YFSETQ. This CDR3 region has 16 residues. CDR3 DNA: TGCGCCAGCAGCCAGGCCGAGCGGGGTAACACCGGGGAGCTGTTTTTT. Translating it yields CASSQAERGNTGELFF.

The V call is TRBV19, the J call TRBJ2-1, with D tentatively TRBD2 (6 bases). V was pared by 10 bases and J by 8 bases, with 15 bases between. The CDR3 has 12 amino acids. Germline V gene data show CDR1 as LNHDA and CDR2 as SQIVND (reference sequence). DNA for the CDR3: TGTGCCACCCTTGGAGGGAAAGATGAGCAGTTCTTC. This translates into CATLGGKDEQFF.

This chain connects TRBV2 to TRBJ2-7, with D unresolved. V was shortened by 3 bases and J by 0 bases, with 6 bases between the two germline ends. The CDR3 is made up of 13 amino acids. Germline assignment: CDR1 SNHLY and CDR2 FYNNEI. The CDR3 region has the DNA TGTGCCAGCAGTGAGATGCCCTCCTACGAGCAGTACTTC. Translated: CASSEMPSYEQYF.

The V call is TRBV19, the J call TRBJ2-1; D uncertain. Germline V gives CDR1 LNHDA, CDR2 SQIVND (reference sequence). This CDR3 is 13 amino acids long. The V gene lost 1 base and the J gene lost 5 bases, with 6 bases spanning the gap. This chain's CDR3 is CASSIVEDNEQFF. The CDR3 nucleotides read TGTGCCAGTAGTATAGTAGAAGACAATGAGCAGTTCTTC.

J is TRBJ2-1 and V is TRBV7-8, with D unresolved. Germline CDR1 and CDR2: SGHVS and FQNEAQ. The V end lost 5 bases, the J end lost 13 bases, and 9 bases lay between the germline ends. The length of the CDR3 is 10 residues. The CDR3 sequence is CASSRRIQFF. The CDR3 nucleotides are TGTGCCAGCAGCCGACGGATACAGTTCTTC.

The rearrangement joins TRBV18 to TRBJ1-1; TRBD1 might be the D (5 bases). The CDR3 is 14 amino acids. Per the germline V gene, CDR1 is KGHSH and CDR2 is LQKENI. The ends were cut back, 5 bases at V and 6 bases at J, with 16 bases in the middle. The CDR3 here is CASSGGTKAPEAFF. The DNA of the CDR3 is TGTGCCAGCTCAGGTGGGACCAAAGCCCCTGAAGCTTTCTTT. Full variable domain (missing parts from reference TRBV18 and TRBJ1-1): NAGVMQNPRHLVRRRGQEARLRCSPMKGHSHVYWYRQLPEEGLKFMVYLQKENIIDESGMPKERFSAEFPKEGPSILRIQQVVRGDSAAYFCASSGGTKAPEAFFGQGTRLTVV.

The CDR3: CASSDEGQGEAFF. CDR3 in DNA: TGTGCCAGCAGTGACGAGGGTCAGGGTGAAGCTTTCTTT. The chain uses TRBV6-4 and TRBJ1-1, with D possibly being TRBD1 (5 bases). In germline, CDR1 is MRHNA, CDR2 SNTAGT. V lost 2 bases and J 7 bases, leaving 11 bases between the germline ends. This CDR3 spans 13 amino acids.

The rearrangement joins TRBV20-1 to TRBJ2-7, with D tentatively TRBD1 (6 bases). Germline loops: CDR1 DFQATT, CDR2 SNEGSKA (reference sequence). The CDR3 runs to 11 residues. Trimming pared 7 bases from V and 2 bases from J, leaving 9 bases between. The CDR3 nucleotides are TGCAGTGTGGGGGCAGCCTACGAGCAGTACTTC. Protein sequence: CSVGAAYEQYF.

The rearrangement uses TRBV7-2 and TRBJ2-7; D may be TRBD2 (6 bases). This CDR3 spans 15 amino acids. The germline CDR1 and CDR2 sequences are SGHTA and FQGNSA. V lost 1 base, J lost 0 bases, and 10 bases lay in between. The CDR3: CASSLGGVSSYEQYF. The CDR3 region has the DNA TGTGCCAGCAGCTTAGGCGGGGTAAGCTCCTACGAGCAGTACTTC.

This clone was detected only once. The rearrangement links TRBV5-8 to TRBJ1-5, with unresolved D. Germline V gives CDR1 SGHTS, CDR2 YDEGEE. V was cut by 3 bases and J by 3 bases, with 4 bases left in between. This CDR3 spans 12 amino acids. As DNA, the CDR3 is TGTGCCAGCAGCTGGGACAATCAGCCCCAGCATTTT. It codes for CASSWDNQPQHF. Full variable domain (rest looked up from reference TRBV5-8 and TRBJ1-5): EAGVTQSPTHLIKTRGQQATLRCSPISGHTSVYWYQQALGLGLQFLLWYDEGEERNRGNFPPRFSGRQFPNYSSELNVNALELEDSALYLCASSWDNQPQHFGDGTRLSIL.

The CDR3 protein is CASRGALKGETYEQYF. The CDR3 coding sequence is TGTGCCAGCAGGGGAGCTCTTAAAGGGGAGACCTACGAGCAGTACTTC. The J gene is TRBJ2-7, the V gene TRBV5-4, with D perhaps given as TRBD1 or TRBD2 (5 bases each). V was cut by 5 bases and J by 2 bases, with 20 bases left in between. The CDR3 loop spans 16 amino acids. Germline V gene lookup returns CDR1 SGHNT and CDR2 YYREEE (reference sequence).

This chain links TRBV15 with TRBJ1-1, with D tentatively TRBD1 (5 bases). Germline assignment: CDR1 LNHNV and CDR2 YYDKDF (reference sequence). Trimming left V 5 bases short and J 2 bases short, with 12 bases between. The CDR3 consists of 14 residues. Here the CDR3 DNA reads TGTGCCACCAGCCGGGCCCGGACAAACACTGAAGCTTTCTTT. This translates into CATSRARTNTEAFF.

The chain has TRBV6-5 and TRBJ2-1; 9 bases fit TRBD2. The germline V gene has CDR1 MNHEY and CDR2 SVGAGI. Unmatched junction bases numbered 2, after V lost 0 bases and J lost 8 bases. This CDR3 has 14 residues. CDR3 region: CASSYSRGGDEQFF. The DNA for the CDR3 is TGTGCCAGCAGTTACTCGCGGGGGGGCGATGAGCAGTTCTTC.

This chain links TRBV2 with TRBJ1-1; D gene uncertain. Germline CDR1 and CDR2: SNHLY and FYNNEI. Trimming took 1 base from V and 5 from J, leaving 8 bases between them. This CDR3 is 13 amino acids long. The CDR3 reads CASSEVRSTEAFF. The CDR3 DNA reads as TGTGCCAGCAGTGAAGTGCGGAGTACTGAAGCTTTCTTT.

The chain links TRBV25-1 to TRBJ1-5; no clear D gene. From germline, CDR1 is MGHDK and CDR2 SYGVNS. V lost 1 base to trimming and J lost 6 bases, with 4 bases between them. The CDR3 has 12 amino acids. The CDR3 reads CASSELGQPQHF. CDR3 DNA: TGTGCCAGCAGTGAATTAGGTCAGCCCCAGCATTTT.

This rearrangement joins TRBV2 to TRBJ2-7; D is tentatively TRBD1 or TRBD2 (5 bases each). From germline, CDR1 is SNHLY and CDR2 FYNNEI. The CDR3 spans 12 residues. V lost 11 bases and J 2 bases, leaving 13 bases between the germline ends. CDR3 bases: TGTGCCGGAACCGGGGACGCCTACGAGCAGTACTTC. Its translation: CAGTGDAYEQYF.

DNA of the CDR3: TGTGCCAGCAGCCGTATTTCGCGAGAGACCCAGTACTTC. Amino acids: CASSRISRETQYF. V is TRBV5-4 and J is TRBJ2-5; D remains unclear. Trimming left V 4 bases short and J 4 bases short, with 11 bases between. The germline CDR1 and CDR2 sequences are SGHNT and YYREEE (reference sequence). This CDR3 comprises 13 residues.

The V gene is TRBV5-6, the J gene TRBJ2-1, with TRBD2 matching over 8 bases. Trimming removed 3 bases from V and 7 bases from J; junction bases left unmatched: 0. The CDR3 loop spans 12 amino acids. Germline V lookup: CDR1 SGHDT, CDR2 YYEEEE. CDR3 region: CASSSGGNEQFF. Here the CDR3 DNA reads TGTGCCAGCAGCTCGGGGGGGAATGAGCAGTTCTTC.

The chain combines TRBV4-2 with TRBJ1-2; maybe TRBD1 (6 bases). Trimming shortened V by 0 bases and J by 4 bases, and 9 bases separated the two germline ends. Per the germline V gene, CDR1 is LGHNA and CDR2 is YNFKEQ. This CDR3 spans 14 amino acids. The CDR3 here is CASSQDGRGYGYTF. The CDR3 DNA sequence: TGTGCCAGCAGCCAAGATGGCAGGGGCTATGGCTACACCTTC.

This clone has just a few counts. The J gene is TRBJ1-1, the V gene TRBV7-9; perhaps TRBD1 as D (5 bases). This CDR3 is built from 14 residues. From germline, CDR1 is SEHNR and CDR2 FQNEAQ (reference sequence). The germline V and J ends were trimmed by 7 bases and 2 bases, with 14 bases remaining between them. DNA for the CDR3: TGTGCCAGCACCATGGGTCAGGGTAACACTGAAGCTTTCTTT. It yields the protein CASTMGQGNTEAFF.

The V and J genes are TRBV7-9 and TRBJ2-6, with TRBD1 matching 8 bases. CDR3 length equals 17 residues. CDR1 is SEHNR and CDR2 is FQNEAQ in the germline V gene (reference sequence). Trimming cost V 7 bases and J 1 base; bases outside gene matches: 9. The CDR3, as DNA: TGTGCCAGCACCGGAGGACAGGGAAATTCTGGGGCCAACGTCCTGACTTTC. Amino acids: CASTGGQGNSGANVLTF.

The chain combines TRBV5-1 with TRBJ1-1, with TRBD1 as a possible D gene (5 bases). Trimming stripped 2 bases from V and 4 bases from J, with 15 bases between. CDR1 and CDR2 from the germline V gene are SGHRS and YFSETQ. This CDR3 has 15 residues. The CDR3 protein is CASSFRREGGTEAFF. CDR3 nucleotides: TGCGCCAGCAGCTTTCGCAGGGAAGGTGGCACTGAAGCTTTCTTT. The full variable domain, with the rest looked up from reference TRBV5-1 and TRBJ1-1, is KAGVTQTPRYLIKTRGQQVTLSCSPISGHRSVSWYQQTPGQGLQFLFEYFSETQRNKGNFPGRFSGRQFSNSRSEMNVSTLELGDSALYLCASSFRREGGTEAFFGQGTRLTVV.

The chain joins TRBV6-1 to TRBJ2-1; no clear D. This CDR3 contains 14 residues. Looked up from germline, CDR1 is MNHNS and CDR2 is SASEGT. Trimming pared 3 bases from V and 4 bases from J, leaving 10 bases between. The CDR3 reads CASSDLKAYNEQFF. For the CDR3, the DNA is TGTGCCAGCAGTGATTTGAAGGCTTACAATGAGCAGTTCTTC.

The chain links TRBV10-1 to TRBJ2-5; D is perhaps TRBD2 (6 bases). The CDR3 sequence is 14 residues long. The germline V and J ends were trimmed by 8 bases and 2 bases, with 15 bases remaining between them. Germline V gene data show CDR1 as WNHNN and CDR2 as SYGVQD (reference sequence). This CDR3 is CASASIREQETQYF. The CDR3 DNA is TGCGCCAGCGCCTCAATCCGGGAGCAAGAGACCCAGTACTTC.

This clone was picked up one time. The chain uses TRBV29-1 and TRBJ1-1; the D gene is possibly TRBD1 (6 bases). The ends were cut back, 4 bases at V and 4 bases at J, with 16 bases in the middle. Germline CDR1 reads SQVTM; CDR2 reads ANQGSEA. The CDR3 loop spans 14 amino acids. The CDR3 nucleotides read TGCAGCGTTGGGGAATCGTGGGGGGCCACTGAAGCTTTCTTT. Its translation: CSVGESWGATEAFF.